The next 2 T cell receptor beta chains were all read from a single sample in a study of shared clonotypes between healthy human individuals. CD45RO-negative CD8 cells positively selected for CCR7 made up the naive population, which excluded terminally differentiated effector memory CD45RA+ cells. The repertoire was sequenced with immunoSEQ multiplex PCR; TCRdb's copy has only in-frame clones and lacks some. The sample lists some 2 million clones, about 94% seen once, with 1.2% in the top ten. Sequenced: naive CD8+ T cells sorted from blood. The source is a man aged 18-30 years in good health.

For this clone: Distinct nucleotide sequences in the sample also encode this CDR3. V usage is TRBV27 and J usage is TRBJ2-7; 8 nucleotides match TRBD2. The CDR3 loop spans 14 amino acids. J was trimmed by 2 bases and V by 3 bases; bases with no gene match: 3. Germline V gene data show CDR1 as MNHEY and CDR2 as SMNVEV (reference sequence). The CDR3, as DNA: TGTGCCAGCAGTTTGCGGGGGGTTCCCTACGAGCAGTACTTC. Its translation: CASSLRGVPYEQYF.

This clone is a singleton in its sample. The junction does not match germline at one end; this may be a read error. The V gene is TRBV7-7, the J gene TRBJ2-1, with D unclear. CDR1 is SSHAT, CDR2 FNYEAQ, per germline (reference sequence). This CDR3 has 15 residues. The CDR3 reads CASSLAGTTYNEQFF. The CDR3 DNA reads TGTGCTAGCAGCTTAGCTGGCACCACGTACAATGAGCAGTTCTTC.